The 9 T cell receptor beta chains presented below share a single source sample, sequenced in a study of control samples from healthy donors and cancer patients (dated by TCRdb to the early 2020s). Libraries were built with the immunoSEQ multiplex PCR assay. The immuneACCESS repertoire file appears here via TCRdb, limited to in-frame rearrangements. These files lack a portion of the clones; in checked studies, under half of the deficit traces to unresolved V genes, and the cause of the others is not known. For this sample there are roughly 88,000 clones; 91% appear just once. The ten most abundant clones make up about 0.92% of the sample. Source material: blood. These receptors were collected from a woman aged 25 to 45 in good health.

This chain connects TRBV5-1 to TRBJ2-1; 11 bases map to TRBD2. The CDR3 runs to 15 residues. From germline, CDR1 is SGHRS and CDR2 YFSETQ. J was trimmed by 6 bases and V by 3 bases; bases with no gene match: 5. The CDR3, as DNA: TGCGCCAGCAGCTGGACTAGCGGGCCTTCCAATGAGCAGTTCTTC. It specifies CASSWTSGPSNEQFF.

V and J are TRBV3-1 (or the pseudogene TRBV3-2) and TRBJ2-3; no clear D gene. The ends were cut back, 0 bases at V and 1 base at J, with 14 bases in the middle. The CDR3 runs to 17 residues. Germline assignment: CDR1 LGHDT and CDR2 YNNKEL (reference sequence). Written as DNA, the CDR3 is TGTGCCAGCAGCCAAGATGGATCGACTTTAGGCACAGATACGCAGTATTTT. Translated, it gives CASSQDGSTLGTDTQYF.

This clone occurred once. This sequence joins TRBV5-1 and TRBJ2-5; D is undetermined. The length of the CDR3 is 12 residues. Germline CDR1 and CDR2: SGHRS and YFSETQ. V was pared by 1 base and J by 4 bases, with 5 bases between. DNA of the CDR3: TGCGCCAGCAGCTTGTGGGGAGAGACCCAGTACTTC. Amino acids: CASSLWGETQYF.

J is TRBJ2-7 and V is TRBV5-4; no definite D call. This CDR3 is 13 amino acids long. V dropped 0 bases and J dropped 9 bases, with 13 bases sitting between them. Germline V gene data show CDR1 as SGHNT and CDR2 as YYREEE (reference sequence). This CDR3 reads CASSLDRAGVQYF. DNA for the CDR3: TGTGCCAGCAGCTTGGATCGTGCTGGCGTGCAGTACTTC.

V is TRBV7-3 and J is TRBJ1-1; tentative D call: TRBD1 (6 bases). Germline CDR1 and CDR2: SGHTA and FQGTGA. The CDR3 runs to 14 residues. The V gene lost 3 bases and the J gene lost 2 bases, with 10 bases spanning the gap. The CDR3 sequence is CASSLQGGNTEAFF. The CDR3 bases are TGTGCCAGCAGCTTGCAAGGGGGTAACACTGAAGCTTTCTTT.

The chain recombines TRBV14 with TRBJ1-1, with 7 nucleotides matching TRBD1. Germline V CDR1 and CDR2: SGHDN, FVKESK. This CDR3 comprises 16 residues. V lost 6 bases, J lost 9 bases, and 19 bases stayed unmatched. In nucleotides, the CDR3 is TGTGCCAGCAGTCGAGATCAGACAGGGCTTGGGGGAAAAGCTTTCTTT. The encoded protein is CASSRDQTGLGGKAFF.

The chain uses TRBV19 and TRBJ2-3; TRBD2 agrees at 8 bases. This CDR3 is built from 18 residues. The germline V gene encodes CDR1 LNHDA and CDR2 SQIVND (reference sequence). Trimming at V came to 0 bases and at J to 2 bases, leaving 10 bases not matched to a gene. CDR3 protein: CASSIETPSGGITDTQYF. The CDR3 DNA follows: TGTGCCAGTAGTATAGAAACTCCGAGCGGGGGAATCACAGATACGCAGTATTTT.

V and J are TRBV5-4 and TRBJ1-1; tentative D call: TRBD1 (5 bases). Germline CDR1 reads SGHNT; CDR2 reads YYREEE (reference sequence). This CDR3 spans 12 amino acids. The ends were cut back, 10 bases at V and 0 bases at J, with 10 bases in the middle. CDR3 loop: CAFGGVNTEAFF. The CDR3 DNA reads TGTGCCTTCGGGGGGGTGAACACTGAAGCTTTCTTT.

This clone was counted a single time. The chain recombines TRBV30 with TRBJ2-7; 8 bases fit TRBD2. CDR3 length equals 14 residues. Trimming removed 2 bases from V and 2 bases from J; junction bases left unmatched: 5. From germline, CDR1 is GTSNPN and CDR2 SVGIG (reference sequence). CDR3 nucleotide sequence: TGTGCCTGGAGTCGGAGCGGGGGACCCTACGAGCAGTACTTC. Protein: CAWSRSGGPYEQYF.